Below are 13 T cell receptor beta chains sequenced from a single sample in a study of OX40 agonist ivuxolimab in advanced cancers. Profiling relied on immunoSEQ multiplex PCR, and the TCRdb table lists in-frame clones only, not all of them. The table includes more than 85,000 clones, roughly 83% detected once. Sample: CD4+ or CD8+ T cells sorted from blood, taken in a trial of the OX40 agonist ivuxolimab. The receptors come from an adult with an advanced solid tumor such as melanoma, head and neck, liver or kidney cancer.

This chain joins TRBV9 and TRBJ2-5; D possibly uses TRBD1 or TRBD2 (5 bases each). The V end was cut by 3 bases, the J end by 2 bases, with 14 bases between. The germline CDR1 and CDR2 sequences are SGDLS and YYNGEE. The CDR3 has 15 residues. The CDR3 region is CASSEGPPIQETQYF. The DNA for the CDR3 is TGTGCCAGCAGCGAGGGACCACCAATTCAAGAGACCCAGTACTTC.

The chain combines TRBV18 with TRBJ1-2, with a tentative D call TRBD1 (5 bases). With 3 bases removed from V and 4 bases from J, the gap between germline ends came to 12 bases. From germline, CDR1 is KGHSH and CDR2 LQKENI. The length of the CDR3 is 14 residues. Here the CDR3 DNA reads TGTGCCAGCTCACCGGGCAGGGATCCCTATGGCTACACCTTC. It specifies CASSPGRDPYGYTF.

V gene TRBV5-1 combines with J gene TRBJ1-4; no definite D call. The V gene lost 5 bases and the J gene lost 0 bases, with 8 bases spanning the gap. This CDR3 has 14 residues. In germline, CDR1 is SGHRS, CDR2 YFSETQ. CDR3 loop: CASSSDATNEKLFF. The CDR3 DNA reads TGCGCCAGCAGTTCAGACGCAACTAATGAAAAACTGTTTTTT.

This clone was seen a handful of times. This rearrangement joins TRBV9 to TRBJ2-2; D unresolved. Germline CDR1 and CDR2: SGDLS and YYNGEE. The CDR3 runs 16 residues. Trimming took 0 bases from V and 3 from J, leaving 12 bases between them. The DNA for the CDR3 is TGTGCCAGCAGCGTAGAAGGCACCGGATACACCGGGGAGCTGTTTTTT. Protein sequence: CASSVEGTGYTGELFF.

J is TRBJ1-3 and V is TRBV6-5; no reliable D call. Germline CDR1 is MNHEY and CDR2 is SVGAGI. This CDR3 region has 13 residues. Trimming left V 5 bases short and J 4 bases short, with 9 bases between. The CDR3 DNA is TGTGCCAGCAGTCTCGGGAAGGGAAACACCATATATTTT. Protein sequence: CASSLGKGNTIYF.

Only one count was recorded for this clone. V and J are TRBV29-1 and TRBJ1-4, with a possible D match to TRBD1 (6 bases). The germline V gene has CDR1 SQVTM and CDR2 ANQGSEA. V was cut by 5 bases and J by 0 bases, with 10 bases left in between. The CDR3 has 14 residues. The CDR3 protein is CSVIGQPTNEKLFF. CDR3 bases: TGCAGCGTTATAGGACAGCCAACTAATGAAAAACTGTTTTTT. Drawing the rest from reference TRBV29-1 and TRBJ1-4, the complete variable domain is SAVISQKPSRDICQRGTSLTIQCQVDSQVTMMFWYRQQPGQSLTLIATANQGSEATYESGFVIDKFPISRPNLTFSTLTVSNMSPEDSSIYLCSVIGQPTNEKLFFGSGTQLSVL.

This rearrangement joins TRBV19 to TRBJ2-2, with 8 bases fitting TRBD1. The germline gives CDR1 LNHDA, CDR2 SQIVND (reference sequence). The CDR3 covers 14 residues. V shed 6 bases, J shed 6 bases, and the junction held 6 bases outside the gene matches. The chain's CDR3 is CASRASQGAGELFF. The CDR3 bases are TGTGCCAGTAGGGCCTCACAGGGGGCCGGGGAGCTGTTTTTT.

The rearrangement links TRBV11-1 to TRBJ2-2; the D is unclear. Germline-derived CDR1 and CDR2 are SGHAT and FQDESV (reference sequence). V lost 5 bases, J lost 1 base, and 11 bases lay in between. This CDR3 has 15 amino acids. In DNA, the CDR3 is TGTGCCAGCAGCCCTCTCCCGGGGAACACCGGGGAGCTGTTTTTT. It yields the protein CASSPLPGNTGELFF.

The chain is built from TRBV2 and TRBJ2-7; 7 nucleotides align to TRBD1. The CDR3 is made up of 14 amino acids. V shed 11 bases, J shed 2 bases, and the junction held 12 bases outside the gene matches. Looked up from germline, CDR1 is SNHLY and CDR2 is FYNNEI. CDR3 nucleotide sequence: TGTGCCGTACACTCGGACAGGCACACCTACGAGCAGTACTTC. Amino acid sequence: CAVHSDRHTYEQYF.

V gene TRBV18 combines with J gene TRBJ1-3; D unresolved. V lost 0 bases to trimming and J lost 3 bases, with 9 bases between them. Per the germline V gene, CDR1 is KGHSH and CDR2 is LQKENI. The CDR3 length is 15 residues. Here the CDR3 reads CASSPPAVRGNTIYF. In DNA form, the CDR3 reads TGTGCCAGCTCACCACCGGCTGTACGTGGAAACACCATATATTTT. The complete variable domain, with remaining parts taken from reference TRBV18 and TRBJ1-3, reads NAGVMQNPRHLVRRRGQEARLRCSPMKGHSHVYWYRQLPEEGLKFMVYLQKENIIDESGMPKERFSAEFPKEGPSILRIQQVVRGDSAAYFCASSPPAVRGNTIYFGEGSWLTVV.

The chain employs TRBV7-9 and TRBJ1-6; D might be TRBD1 (6 bases). The germline gives CDR1 SEHNR, CDR2 FQNEAQ (reference sequence). The CDR3 length is 16 residues. The V and J ends lost 5 bases and 8 bases respectively, with 19 bases between them. The CDR3 loop is CASSPRPGAFHSPLHF. The CDR3 coding sequence is TGTGCCAGCAGCCCTAGGCCAGGGGCCTTCCATTCACCCCTCCACTTT.

The CDR3 here is CASSLSQLGQGAIRNTIYF. CDR3 nucleotides: TGCGCCAGCAGCTTGTCTCAGCTCGGACAGGGGGCGATAAGAAACACCATATATTTT. The chain joins TRBV5-1 to TRBJ1-3; 11 bases line up with TRBD1. The length of the CDR3 is 19 residues. Germline V CDR1 and CDR2: SGHRS, YFSETQ. J lost 5 bases, V lost 1 base, and 14 bases had no gene match.

CDR3 nucleotides: TGTGCCAGCAGCTTAACGCCCTCAGCAGGGGGCGTTGAAGCTTTCTTT. This sequence encodes CASSLTPSAGGVEAFF. The chain has TRBV11-2 and TRBJ1-1, with 8 bases that match TRBD1. The CDR3 extends over 16 amino acids. J gave up 7 bases and V 2 bases, and 12 bases lay outside the gene matches. The germline CDR1 and CDR2 sequences are SGHAT and FQNNGV.